Described below is a single T cell receptor beta chain sequence and its context. Its cognate antigen is unknown. The germline CDR1 and CDR2 sequences are SQVTM and ANQGSEA. The CDR3 runs to 11 residues. The V end lost 7 bases, the J end lost 8 bases, and 11 bases lay between the germline ends. This record belongs to a study of cytomegalovirus exposure and HLA in healthy donors. With 60 Vbeta and 13 Jbeta primers, the PCR was carried out. The method was immunoSEQ multiplex PCR; TCRdb's version includes in-frame clones alone and lacks a portion of them. The data hold approximately 170,000 clones, with about 82% observed a single time. Study-wide results and caveats: Available immune exposure information was restricted to CMV serostatus only. Excluded: some indistinguishable V segments such as TRBV6-2 and TRBV6-3. What a later analysis showed was that several of the most significant clusters appeared linked to common viral pathogens. Sequencing had likely introduced a cluster of highly shared sequence variants as an artifact.

The sequence was obtained from a male donor in good health and CMV-seronegative. The sample taken for sequencing was PBMCs. The chain carries TRBV29-1 and TRBJ1-4; D might be TRBD1 (6 bases). The CDR3 sequence is CSATDREKLFF. CDR3 DNA sequence: TGCAGCGCAACCGACAGGGAAAAACTGTTTTTT. The entire variable domain, with the rest obtained from reference TRBV29-1 and TRBJ1-4, is as follows: SAVISQKPSRDICQRGTSLTIQCQVDSQVTMMFWYRQQPGQSLTLIATANQGSEATYESGFVIDKFPISRPNLTFSTLTVSNMSPEDSSIYLCSATDREKLFFGSGTQLSVL.